This note documents a single T cell receptor beta chain sequence. The target of this receptor is not known. No base qualities exist here, and no much larger clone lies one base off it. Interpreted using the paper, the time point label stands for: persistent/refractory GD, antithyroid drugs over 5 years with positive TRAb. For both TCR sequencing and RNA sequencing, RNA was extracted from PBMCs in TRIzol. Graves' disease was diagnosed according to American Thyroid Association guidelines. Recruitment of patients was carried out at an endocrinology department in Xi'an, China. Each patient gave approximately 10 milliliters of peripheral blood, collected in an EDTA anticoagulant tube. Ficoll Paque Plus density gradient separation was used to isolate PBMCs, and no additional T cell sorting was done. An Agilent 2100 Bioanalyzer and agarose gel were used to check RNA quality, while a NanoDrop 2000 measured RNA concentration.

The library came from multiplex PCR. The instrument given in TCRdb is Illumina HiSeq 4000. iRepertoire HTBI primers and Arm-PCR amplification of CDR3 regions were used to construct TCR beta libraries. Before sequencing, the PCR products underwent gel purification. In the paper's pipeline: Across samples, about 64 TRBV and 13 to 15 TRBJ segments were identified and used for gene usage analysis of CDR3 amino acid clonotypes. COPE and FqMerger were used to merge the filtered high-quality paired reads into contigs. Contigs were aligned with BLAST to IMGT TRBV, TRBD and TRBJ reference genes, and CDR3 was defined per IMGT. Any clonotype with a frequency above 0.1% was counted as a highly expanded clone. Repertoire diversity was measured by Shannon entropy, and V-J evenness by the Gini coefficient. Public clonotypes were defined as clonotypes shared by more than one individual. TCRdb applied fastp at Q25 and MiXCR to the public reads, then kept only in-frame beta chains. For every CDR3 protein sequence, its rows merge into one entry that carries the most common genes and DNA. It is TCRdb's table, rather than the study itself, that gives the V and J calls and clone size. This sample lists 300,000 to 500,000 distinct CDR3 sequences; about 20% were detected once. The ten largest account for roughly 20% of the sample.

This sample was taken from a study of regulatory T cells in long-lasting Graves disease (dated by TCRdb to the early 2020s). Notes on the research overall: Persistent Graves' disease was defined as antithyroid drug treatment for over 5 years with persistently positive TSH receptor autoantibodies. Patients with persistent Graves' disease were compared with patients with newly diagnosed Graves' disease using TCR sequencing and RNA sequencing of peripheral blood. On average, persistent Graves' disease patients in the clinical cohort had been on antithyroid drugs for approximately ten years. The study took place in China and was registered as a clinical trial. A total of about 33 samples were covered by TCR sequencing, comprising roughly 13 persistent and roughly 20 newly diagnosed Graves' disease patients. Study-wide conclusions, independent of this receptor: Only peripheral blood was studied, because thyroid tissue, the primary lesion, was inaccessible. TRBV28, TRBJ1-2 and TRBJ2-5 were preferentially used in persistent disease, while TRBV20-1 and TRBJ2-1 were favored in newly diagnosed disease. Patients with persistent disease shared more public clonotypes (fewer than 3,000) than newly diagnosed patients did (around 980). As a limitation, the authors acknowledged that the small sample size may reduce accuracy. Persistent Graves' disease patients showed lower TCR Shannon entropy and fewer highly expanded clones than newly diagnosed patients, suggesting clonal expansion. Sequencing and analysis were restricted to the TCR beta chain.

The germline V gene yields LGHNA for CDR1 and YNFKEQ for CDR2. V is pared back by 0 bases and J by 7 bases, with 13 bases lying between the germline termini. The CDR3 starts with the cysteine, ends with the phenylalanine, and has 16 residues. Just the 48-base CDR3 DNA is kept, in frame starting at base 1. The chain employs TRBV4-2 and TRBJ1-6; the D gene identity is not certain. This TCR derives from a female donor with Graves disease. The source material was peripheral blood mononuclear cells (PBMCs), sampled when the disease was refractory, from a patient treated with antithyroid drugs. The nucleotides read TGTGCCAGCAGCCAAGACTCTTTAGGCGGGAATTCACCCCTCCACTTT. Its translation reads: CASSQDSLGGNSPLHF.